Included here is one T cell receptor (beta chain) sequence, with context. This table comes from immunoSEQ multiplex PCR, and its TCRdb copy is limited to in-frame clones, with some not included. The repertoire includes approximately 72,000 clones, about 80% of them detected once, and under 9% sits in the top ten. This entry belongs to a study of radiotherapy plus CTLA-4 blockade in lung cancer. Germline assignment: CDR1 LGHNA and CDR2 YSLEER. The CDR3 runs to 14 residues. V lost 1 base and J 10 bases, leaving 16 bases between the germline ends. V gene TRBV4-3 combines with J gene TRBJ1-1; D ambiguous. This sample comprised peripheral blood, obtained from a patient treated with radiotherapy plus ipilimumab. The origin of this receptor is a human donor with non-small cell lung cancer who had a complete response to radiotherapy plus ipilimumab. The CDR3 is CASSQVQVPTRAFF. The CDR3 DNA reads TGCGCCAGCAGCCAAGTTCAGGTACCTACCAGAGCTTTCTTT.